These 25 T cell receptor beta chains were sequenced from one sample in a study of vaccination and CD4 T cells after COVID-19 (dated by TCRdb to between 2020 and 2023). The treatment or condition label corresponds to: roughly ten-day PBMC culture with coronavirus spike peptide pools or control peptides (ViraFEST assay). Libraries were made using PCR. The data were produced on an Illumina iSeq 100. DNA from cultured CD4+ T cells underwent TCR sequencing with the Oncomine TCR Beta short-read assay at the Johns Hopkins FTIC core. In TCRdb, the public reads were trimmed at Q25 with fastp and aligned with MiXCR, with productive beta chains retained. Entries are consolidated by CDR3 protein sequence, retaining the most common genes and DNA. Here the sample has over 3,500 distinct CDR3 sequences; approximately 16% occur a single time. The ten top clones hold 15% to 20% of the sample. Which antigens these TCRs recognize remains unknown.

What was sequenced was CD4+ T cells from blood, cultured in vitro. These receptors all stem from a human donor who had recovered from COVID-19.

This chain uses TRBV5-6 with TRBJ2-7, with D unresolved. This CDR3 region has 16 residues. Germline CDR1 and CDR2: SGHDT and YYEEEE. V was pared by 3 bases and J by 1 base, with 17 bases between. CDR3 nucleotides: TGTGCCAGCAGCTCCTTCCGGTTAGATCAATCCTACGAGCAGTACTTC. It encodes CASSSFRLDQSYEQYF.

This clonotype has only a few counts. This chain connects TRBV2 to TRBJ2-2; 9 bases are shared with TRBD2. The ends lost 6 bases at V and 7 bases at J; junction bases unmatched: 12. The CDR3 length is 16 residues. CDR1 and CDR2 (germline): SNHLY, FYNNEI. The CDR3 protein is CASSARGGEWGGELFF. For the CDR3, the DNA is TGTGCCAGCAGCGCCCGCGGGGGGGAATGGGGCGGGGAGCTGTTTTTT.

By sample share, this clonotype is medium-sized. The CDR3 here is CATSPGEGAWNVQYF. In DNA form, the CDR3 reads TGTGCCACCAGCCCAGGGGAGGGGGCATGGAATGTGCAGTATTTT. The chain couples TRBV15 to TRBJ2-3; D is perhaps TRBD1 or TRBD2 (7 bases each). V was clipped by 5 bases and J by 11 bases, with 23 bases between them. The germline gives CDR1 LNHNV, CDR2 YYDKDF (reference sequence). The CDR3 is 15 amino acids.

The sample holds a few counts of this clonotype. The chain uses TRBV5-1 and TRBJ1-1; 9 bases are a match to TRBD1. V dropped 4 bases and J dropped 6; count of bases not matched to a gene: 10. The CDR3 runs to 15 residues. Germline loops: CDR1 SGHRS, CDR2 YFSETQ. CDR3 in amino acids: CASSPTTGGRSEAFF. The CDR3 coding sequence is TGCGCCAGCAGCCCTACGACAGGGGGTAGGTCTGAAGCTTTCTTT. The variable domain in full, with the rest retrieved from reference TRBV5-1 and TRBJ1-1, is KAGVTQTPRYLIKTRGQQVTLSCSPISGHRSVSWYQQTPGQGLQFLFEYFSETQRNKGNFPGRFSGRQFSNSRSEMNVSTLELGDSALYLCASSPTTGGRSEAFFGQGTRLTVV.

By frequency in the sample, this clonotype is medium-sized. The J gene is TRBJ1-2, the V gene TRBV6-1, with 9 bases lining up with TRBD1. V was pared by 5 bases and J by 6 bases, with 10 bases of the junction left unmatched. The CDR3 has 15 amino acids. The germline CDR1 and CDR2 sequences are MNHNS and SASEGT. The CDR3 loop reads CASSPGTGRYDGYTF. CDR3 in DNA: TGTGCCAGCAGTCCCGGGACAGGGAGGTACGATGGCTACACCTTC.

This clonotype has only a few counts. This chain joins TRBV10-3 and TRBJ2-3, with TRBD1 matching over 10 bases. The germline V gene has CDR1 ENHRY and CDR2 SYGVKD. V dropped 10 bases and J dropped 5; count of bases not matched to a gene: 6. The CDR3 is 13 amino acids. The CDR3 loop is CATKTGGGDTQYF. The CDR3 nucleotides are TGTGCCACTAAGACAGGGGGCGGAGATACGCAGTATTTT.

This clonotype was seen more than once but under ten times. This chain joins TRBV25-1 and TRBJ2-6; D unclear. The CDR3 contains 18 residues. Germline CDR1 MGHDK, CDR2 SYGVNS. V dropped 1 base and J dropped 1 base, with 14 bases sitting between them. DNA for the CDR3: TGTGCCAGCAGTGAATCCCGGCTTTTGGGGTCTGGGGCCAACGTCCTGACTTTC. Amino acids: CASSESRLLGSGANVLTF.

The CDR3 sequence is CSVGGGNNQPQHF. DNA of the CDR3: TGCAGCGTTGGGGGAGGCAACAATCAGCCCCAGCATTTT. This chain uses TRBV29-1 with TRBJ1-5, with D hard to call. V lost 4 bases and J lost 3, with 10 bases in between. Germline lookup yields CDR1 SQVTM and CDR2 ANQGSEA. CDR3 length: 13 amino acids.

In its sample, this clonotype is medium-sized (0.01 to 0.1%). The chain links TRBV25-1 to TRBJ1-2; 9 bases map to TRBD1. With V trimmed by 5 bases and J by 6 bases, 4 bases remained unmatched. Germline assignment: CDR1 MGHDK and CDR2 SYGVNS. The CDR3 covers 13 residues. Here the CDR3 reads CASSPGQGDGYTF. The CDR3 DNA reads TGTGCCAGCAGTCCGGGACAGGGTGATGGCTACACCTTC.

This clonotype counts as medium-sized (0.01 to 0.1%). The V call is TRBV30, the J call TRBJ1-2; no clear D gene. This CDR3 has 11 amino acids. The germline V gene encodes CDR1 GTSNPN and CDR2 SVGIG (reference sequence). V was shortened by 8 bases and J by 6 bases, with 13 bases between the two germline ends. The chain's CDR3 is CAADGRNGYTF. The CDR3 nucleotides are TGTGCCGCGGACGGTCGAAATGGCTACACCTTC.

Concerning this clonotype: At one end, the junction sequence differs from germline, possibly due to a read error. CDR3: CAGSRQNSPLHF. In nucleotides, the CDR3 is TGTGCCGGCAGTCGACAGAATTCACCCCTCCACTTT. This rearrangement joins TRBV12-3 or TRBV12-4 to TRBJ1-6, with D possibly TRBD1 on 5 matching bases. The CDR3 is 12 amino acids.

J is TRBJ1-2 and V is TRBV19; 8 bases align to TRBD1. The germline gives CDR1 LNHDA, CDR2 SQIVND (reference sequence). This CDR3 has 15 amino acids. J lost 0 bases, V lost 4 bases, and 4 bases had no gene match. The CDR3, as DNA: TGTGCCAGTAGTAGCCGGGACAGGTCTAACTATGGCTACACCTTC. Residues: CASSSRDRSNYGYTF.

Judged by abundance, this clonotype is medium-sized. The chain joins TRBV4-1 to TRBJ1-1; the D is unclear. This CDR3 spans 12 amino acids. The V end lost 0 bases, the J end lost 11 bases, and 10 bases lay between the germline ends. CDR1 and CDR2 (germline): MGHRA, YSYEKL. CDR3: CASSQDLIDAFF. The CDR3 DNA follows: TGCGCCAGCAGCCAAGACTTGATCGACGCTTTCTTT.

In its sample, this clonotype is medium-sized. The chain links TRBV10-3 to TRBJ2-7, with D perhaps being TRBD1 or TRBD2 (5 bases each). Per germline, CDR1 ENHRY and CDR2 SYGVKD. V lost 6 bases and J 0 bases, leaving 15 bases between the germline ends. The CDR3 loop spans 15 amino acids. CDR3 residues: CAIRSSKGSSYEQYF. In nucleotides, the CDR3 is TGTGCCATCAGATCGTCGAAGGGGAGCTCCTACGAGCAGTACTTC.

This clonotype was seen a few times. The CDR3 nucleotides read TGTGCCAGTAGTATCTCCGGGACCACCTCCTACAATGAGCAGTTCTTC. It is translated as CASSISGTTSYNEQFF. This sequence joins TRBV19 and TRBJ2-1; possibly TRBD1 or TRBD2 for D (5 bases each). Germline CDR1 is LNHDA and CDR2 is SQIVND (reference sequence). V was clipped by 3 bases and J by 0 bases, with 12 bases between them. The CDR3 is made up of 16 amino acids. The complete variable domain, with remaining parts taken from reference TRBV19 and TRBJ2-1, reads DGGITQSPKYLFRKEGQNVTLSCEQNLNHDAMYWYRQDPGQGLRLIYYSQIVNDFQKGDIAEGYSVSREKKESFPLTVTSAQKNPTAFYLCASSISGTTSYNEQFFGPGTRLTVL.

This chain links TRBV18 with TRBJ1-2, with 7 positions matching TRBD1. Germline V gene lookup returns CDR1 KGHSH and CDR2 LQKENI. The trim removed 0 bases at V and 3 bases at J, leaving 4 bases unmatched. CDR3 length: 15 amino acids. This chain's CDR3 is CASSPPTGWDYGYTF. CDR3 nucleotides: TGTGCCAGCTCACCACCGACAGGGTGGGACTATGGCTACACCTTC.

A note on this clonotype: A read error may be the cause here, since a much bigger clone is one base away. The chain carries TRBV20-1 and TRBJ2-5; a possible D gene is TRBD1 (7 bases). Per germline, CDR1 DFQATT and CDR2 SNEGSKA (reference sequence). The CDR3 has 14 residues. Between the trimmed V and J ends, which lost 5 bases and 13 bases, there was a span of 26 bases. Written as DNA, the CDR3 is TGCAGTGCTCCGCGGCAGGGGGGATCCGGGCCCCGGTACTTC. It codes for CSAPRQGGSGPRYF.

This chain joins TRBV6-1 and TRBJ1-6; 7 bases are shared with TRBD1. Germline trimming cut 7 bases from V and 10 bases from J; bases unmatched to any gene: 13. The length of the CDR3 is 15 residues. The germline gives CDR1 MNHNS, CDR2 SASEGT. The CDR3 DNA reads TGTGCCAGCACTTCACAGGGGCCCGAGACCTCACCCCTCCACTTT. As protein: CASTSQGPETSPLHF.

The V gene is TRBV7-9, the J gene TRBJ1-4, with TRBD1 identical over 10 bases. Germline lookup yields CDR1 SEHNR and CDR2 FQNEAQ (reference sequence). The length of the CDR3 is 14 residues. V gave up 6 bases and J gave up 8 bases; unmatched junction bases: 6. CDR3 in amino acids: CASRRDRGREKLFF. The CDR3 DNA is TGTGCCAGCAGGCGGGACAGGGGCCGGGAAAAACTGTTTTTT.

This clonotype has only a few counts. This sequence joins TRBV5-4 and TRBJ2-2, with 8 nucleotides matching TRBD2. Germline V gives CDR1 SGHNT, CDR2 YYREEE (reference sequence). The CDR3 totals 17 residues. With V trimmed by 3 bases and J by 1 base, 8 bases remained unmatched. The CDR3 sequence is CASSSGGAGRNTGELFF. The CDR3 DNA sequence: TGTGCCAGCAGCTCCGGGGGGGCAGGCCGGAACACCGGGGAGCTGTTTTTT.

The chain joins TRBV12-3 or TRBV12-4 to TRBJ2-4; D remains ambiguous. There are 14 residues in the CDR3. Trimming left V 2 bases short and J 0 bases short, with 5 bases between. DNA for the CDR3: TGTGCCAGCAGTTTACTCCTAGCCAAAAACATTCAGTACTTC. The encoded protein is CASSLLLAKNIQYF.

The V call is TRBV12-3 or TRBV12-4, the J call TRBJ2-3; D call uncertain. Trimming pared 1 base from V and 0 bases from J, leaving 8 bases between. This CDR3 spans 15 amino acids. This CDR3 reads CASSLGVSSTDTQYF. The DNA for the CDR3 is TGTGCCAGCAGTTTAGGGGTGTCCAGCACAGATACGCAGTATTTT.

The V call is TRBV7-9, the J call TRBJ2-3, with 7 nucleotides matching TRBD2. CDR1 is SEHNR, CDR2 FQNEAQ, per germline (reference sequence). The V gene end was trimmed by 6 bases and the J gene end by 3 bases; junction bases not matched to a gene: 15. The CDR3 length is 17 residues. CDR3 sequence: CASSSAVAASGTDTQYF. For the CDR3, the DNA is TGTGCCAGCAGTTCAGCGGTGGCGGCTAGCGGAACAGATACGCAGTATTTT.

This clonotype was seen a handful of times. The J gene is TRBJ2-7, the V gene TRBV7-8, with D hard to call. The ends were cut back, 3 bases at V and 3 bases at J, with 9 bases in the middle. CDR3 length: 13 amino acids. Germline CDR1 reads SGHVS; CDR2 reads FQNEAQ. CDR3 nucleotides: TGTGCCAGCAGCTTTCTAGACGGCTACGAGCAGTACTTC. This sequence encodes CASSFLDGYEQYF.

The chain uses TRBV3-1 and TRBJ2-7; no firm D call. The V and J ends lost 3 bases and 3 bases respectively, with 15 bases between them. The CDR3 extends over 15 amino acids. CDR1 and CDR2 from the germline V gene are LGHDT and YNNKEL (reference sequence). CDR3 loop: CASSHIGAGYYEQYF. CDR3 DNA sequence: TGTGCCAGCAGCCATATTGGCGCCGGGTACTACGAGCAGTACTTC.